Detailed here is one TCR beta chain. Its antigen is currently not known. No base quality information exists; no much larger clone differs at one position. The CDR3, from cysteine to phenylalanine, totals 15 residues. The only DNA kept is the CDR3, 45 bases in frame from the first base. A distance of 18 bases separates the germline ends of V and J, which lose 5 bases and 4 bases respectively. CDR1 is given as MNHNS and CDR2 as SASEGT, both from the germline V gene. This sample stems from a study of tumor-infiltrating lymphocytes in localized non-small cell lung cancer (dated by TCRdb to about 2021). As for the study more broadly: The cohort covered several histologies, both smokers and never-smokers, and patients whose samples were collected after neoadjuvant chemotherapy. From each patient came resected tumor tissue plus uninvolved lung tissue from that same patient, and the uninvolved lung tissue was described as non-adjacent to the tumor. Alongside flow cytometry, multiplex immunofluorescence, RNA-seq, exome sequencing and proteomics, TCR sequencing was applied to the same patients as one of several integrated assays. In total, the ICON cohort consisted of approximately 140 surgical patients with localized non-small cell lung cancer who had their tumors resected. A total of fewer than 65 patients were included in the paired tumor versus uninvolved lung comparison of immunoSEQ T-cell fraction.

The T-cell fraction in tumor and uninvolved lung tissue was provided by TCR sequencing with the immunoSEQ assay. The source study handled its data this way. For survival analysis, patients were split into high (upper tertile) and low (lower two tertiles) T-cell fraction groups and compared by log-rank test. A signed-rank test was used to test paired tumor versus uninvolved lung differences in T-cell fraction. TCRdb holds this immuneACCESS table with in-frame rearrangements only. Some clones are missing; in checked studies, unresolved V genes explain under half, and the rest has no known cause. Clonal size and the V and J genes are those of that table, whereas D and trimming came from the DNA. For this sample the table gives about 11,000 clones, of which 65% to 90% were detected only once. In total, the top ten clones hold under 9% of the sample. ICON enrollment began in 2016, and the last patient was enrolled in 2018. Fresh tumor and matched uninvolved tissue for in-depth immune analyses, including TCR sequencing, were collected from a subcohort of approximately 82 patients. No cell sorting was done, and TCR sequencing was instead run on DNA isolated from bulk tissue.

Overall results and qualifications from the work: Because different pieces of the same tissue were used for different assays, technical variation could not be separated from intratumor heterogeneity. Since assay coverage differed from patient to patient depending on how much tissue was available, TCR sequencing was done for only a subset of the cohort. The TCR-derived T-cell fraction showed no difference between the flow cytometry-defined immunotypes IM1 (good prognosis) and IM2 (poor prognosis). Consistent with immunofluorescence CD3 counts, TCRbeta sequencing supported greater T cell infiltration in tumors than in uninvolved lung tissue.

This receptor was taken from a human donor with non-small cell lung cancer. The sample consisted of uninvolved lung tissue not adjacent to the tumor. The V and J segments used are TRBV6-1 and TRBJ2-7; 5 matching bases give a weak D call of TRBD1. CDR3 protein: CASSPETGQIYEQYF. The DNA reads as follows: TGTGCCAGCAGTCCGGAAACAGGCCAAATATACGAGCAGTACTTC.